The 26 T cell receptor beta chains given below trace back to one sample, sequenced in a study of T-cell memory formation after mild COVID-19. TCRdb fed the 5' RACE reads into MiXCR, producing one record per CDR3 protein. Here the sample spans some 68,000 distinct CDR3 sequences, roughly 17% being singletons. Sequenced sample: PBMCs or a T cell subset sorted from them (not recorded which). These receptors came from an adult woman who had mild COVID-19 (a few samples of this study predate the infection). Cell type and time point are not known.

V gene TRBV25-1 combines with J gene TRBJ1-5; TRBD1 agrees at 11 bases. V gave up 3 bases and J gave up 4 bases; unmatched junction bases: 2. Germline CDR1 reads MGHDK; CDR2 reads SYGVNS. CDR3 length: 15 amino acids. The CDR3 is CASSEGDRGNQPQHF. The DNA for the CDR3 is TGTGCCAGCAGTGAGGGGGACAGGGGGAATCAGCCCCAGCATTTT.

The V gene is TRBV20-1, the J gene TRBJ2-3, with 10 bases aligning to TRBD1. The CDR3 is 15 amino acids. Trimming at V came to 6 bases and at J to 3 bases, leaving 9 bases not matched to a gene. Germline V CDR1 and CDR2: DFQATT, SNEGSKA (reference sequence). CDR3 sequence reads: CSAVNWDRGTDTQYF. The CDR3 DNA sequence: TGCAGTGCCGTGAACTGGGACAGGGGTACAGATACGCAGTATTTT.

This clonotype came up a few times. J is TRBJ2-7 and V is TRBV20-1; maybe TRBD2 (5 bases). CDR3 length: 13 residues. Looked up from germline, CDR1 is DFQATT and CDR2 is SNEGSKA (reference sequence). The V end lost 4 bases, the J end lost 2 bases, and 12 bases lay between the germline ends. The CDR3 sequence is CSANRDITYEQYF. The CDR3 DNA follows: TGCAGTGCTAACCGGGATATCACCTACGAGCAGTACTTC.

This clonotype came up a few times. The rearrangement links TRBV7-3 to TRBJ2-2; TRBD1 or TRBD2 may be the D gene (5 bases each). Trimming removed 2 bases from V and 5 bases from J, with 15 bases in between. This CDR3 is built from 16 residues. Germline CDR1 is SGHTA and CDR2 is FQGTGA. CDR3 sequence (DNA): TGTGCCAGCAGCTTATTAGGCCGGGGCCCTACCGGGGAGCTGTTTTTT. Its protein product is CASSLLGRGPTGELFF.

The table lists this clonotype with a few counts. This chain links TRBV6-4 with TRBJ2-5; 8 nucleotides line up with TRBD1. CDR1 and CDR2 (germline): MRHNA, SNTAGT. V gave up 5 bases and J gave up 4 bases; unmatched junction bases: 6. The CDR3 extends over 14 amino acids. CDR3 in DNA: TGTGCCAGCAGTCCAGGGACAGGCGCAGAGACCCAGTACTTC. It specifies CASSPGTGAETQYF.

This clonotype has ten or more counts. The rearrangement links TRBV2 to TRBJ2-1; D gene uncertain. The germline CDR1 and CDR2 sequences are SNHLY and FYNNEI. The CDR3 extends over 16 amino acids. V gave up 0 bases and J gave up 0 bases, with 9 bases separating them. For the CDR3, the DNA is TGTGCCAGCAGTGAAGCGACAAGGGTCTCCTACAATGAGCAGTTCTTC. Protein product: CASSEATRVSYNEQFF.

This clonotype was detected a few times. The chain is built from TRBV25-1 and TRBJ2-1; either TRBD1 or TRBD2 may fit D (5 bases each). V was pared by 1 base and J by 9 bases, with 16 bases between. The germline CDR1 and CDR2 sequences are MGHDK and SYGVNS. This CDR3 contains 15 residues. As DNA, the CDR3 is TGTGCCAGCAGTGAATTTCTGGGGCCAGGAGGTGAGCAGTTCTTC. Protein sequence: CASSEFLGPGGEQFF.

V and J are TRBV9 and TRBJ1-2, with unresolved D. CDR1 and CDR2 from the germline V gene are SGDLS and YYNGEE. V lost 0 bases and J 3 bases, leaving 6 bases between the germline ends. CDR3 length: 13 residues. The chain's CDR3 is CASSVEADYGYTF. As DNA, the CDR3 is TGTGCCAGCAGCGTAGAGGCAGACTATGGCTACACCTTC.

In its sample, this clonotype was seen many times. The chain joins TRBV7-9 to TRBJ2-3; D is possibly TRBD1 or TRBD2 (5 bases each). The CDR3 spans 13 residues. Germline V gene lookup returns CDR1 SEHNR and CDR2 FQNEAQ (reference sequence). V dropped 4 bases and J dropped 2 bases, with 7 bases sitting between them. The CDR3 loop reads CASSWGNTDTQYF. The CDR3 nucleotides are TGTGCCAGCAGCTGGGGGAACACAGATACGCAGTATTTT.

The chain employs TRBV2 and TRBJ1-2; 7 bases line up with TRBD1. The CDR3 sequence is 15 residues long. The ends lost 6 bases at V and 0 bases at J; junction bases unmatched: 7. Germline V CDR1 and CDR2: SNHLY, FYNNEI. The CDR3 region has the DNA TGTGCCAGCAGGGCCGGGACAGTTACTAACTATGGCTACACCTTC. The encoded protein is CASRAGTVTNYGYTF. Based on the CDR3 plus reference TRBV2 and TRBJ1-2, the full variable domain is EPEVTQTPSHQVTQMGQEVILRCVPISNHLYFYWYRQILGQKVEFLVSFYNNEISEKSEIFDDQFSVERPDGSNFTLKIRSTKLEDSAMYFCASRAGTVTNYGYTFGSGTRLTVV.

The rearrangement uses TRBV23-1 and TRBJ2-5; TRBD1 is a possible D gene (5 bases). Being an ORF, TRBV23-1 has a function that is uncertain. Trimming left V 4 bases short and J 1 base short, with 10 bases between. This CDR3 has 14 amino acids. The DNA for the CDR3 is TGCGCCAGCAGTCCCAGACAGACCCAAGAGACCCAGTACTTC. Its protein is CASSPRQTQETQYF.

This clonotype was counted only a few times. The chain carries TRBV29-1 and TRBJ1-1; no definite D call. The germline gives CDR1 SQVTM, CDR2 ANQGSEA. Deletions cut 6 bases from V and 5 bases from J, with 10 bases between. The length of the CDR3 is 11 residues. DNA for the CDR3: TGCAGCGTCAAAGACGGGACTGAAGCTTTCTTT. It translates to CSVKDGTEAFF.

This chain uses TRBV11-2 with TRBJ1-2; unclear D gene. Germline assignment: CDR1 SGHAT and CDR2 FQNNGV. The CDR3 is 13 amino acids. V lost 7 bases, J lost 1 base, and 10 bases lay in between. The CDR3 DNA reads TGTGCCAGCACGATGGCGGGTAACTATGGCTACACCTTC. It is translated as CASTMAGNYGYTF.

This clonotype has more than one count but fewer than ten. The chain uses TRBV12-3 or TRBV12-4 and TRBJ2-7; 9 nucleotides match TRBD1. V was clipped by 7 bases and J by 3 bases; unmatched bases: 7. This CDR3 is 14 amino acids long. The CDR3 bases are TGTGCCAGCAAAAAGGACAGGGGAAACTACGAGCAGTACTTC. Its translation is CASKKDRGNYEQYF.

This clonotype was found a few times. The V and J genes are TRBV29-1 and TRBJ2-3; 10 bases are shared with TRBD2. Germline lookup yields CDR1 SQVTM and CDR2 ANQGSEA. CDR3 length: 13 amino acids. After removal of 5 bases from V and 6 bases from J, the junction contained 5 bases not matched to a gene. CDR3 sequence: CSVRLAGADTQYF. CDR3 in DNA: TGCAGCGTTAGGCTAGCGGGGGCTGATACGCAGTATTTT.

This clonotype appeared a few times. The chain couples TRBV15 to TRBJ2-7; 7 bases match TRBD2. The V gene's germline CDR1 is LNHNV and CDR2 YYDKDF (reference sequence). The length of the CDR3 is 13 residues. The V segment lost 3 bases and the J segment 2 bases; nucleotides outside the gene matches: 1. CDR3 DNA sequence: TGTGCCACCAGCAGTCGGGGGGCCTACGAGCAGTACTTC. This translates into CATSSRGAYEQYF.

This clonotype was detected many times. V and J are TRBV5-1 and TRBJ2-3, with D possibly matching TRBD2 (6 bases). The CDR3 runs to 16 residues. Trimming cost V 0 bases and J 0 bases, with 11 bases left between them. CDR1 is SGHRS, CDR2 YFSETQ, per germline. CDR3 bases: TGCGCCAGCAGCTTGGGTAGCGGAGCTAGCACAGATACGCAGTATTTT. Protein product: CASSLGSGASTDTQYF.

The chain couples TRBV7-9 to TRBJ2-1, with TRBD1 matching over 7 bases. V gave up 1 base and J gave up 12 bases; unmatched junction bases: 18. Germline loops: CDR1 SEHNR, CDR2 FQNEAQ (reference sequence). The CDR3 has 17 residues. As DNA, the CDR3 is TGTGCCAGCAGCTTAGGGCCCTTGACAGGGACGGACTTCCTGCAGTTCTTC. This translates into CASSLGPLTGTDFLQFF.

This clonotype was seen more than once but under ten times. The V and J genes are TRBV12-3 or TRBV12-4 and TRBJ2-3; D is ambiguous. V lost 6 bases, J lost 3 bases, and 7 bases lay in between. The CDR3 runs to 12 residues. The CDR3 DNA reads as TGTGCCAGCAGGTTCTTAACAGATACGCAGTATTTT. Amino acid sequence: CASRFLTDTQYF.

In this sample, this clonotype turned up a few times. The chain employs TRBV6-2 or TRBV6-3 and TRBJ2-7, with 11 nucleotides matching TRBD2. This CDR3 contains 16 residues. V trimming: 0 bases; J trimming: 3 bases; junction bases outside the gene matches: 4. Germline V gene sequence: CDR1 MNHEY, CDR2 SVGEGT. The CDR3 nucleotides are TGTGCCAGCAGTTACTCGTTACTAGCGGGAGACTACGAGCAGTACTTC. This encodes CASSYSLLAGDYEQYF.

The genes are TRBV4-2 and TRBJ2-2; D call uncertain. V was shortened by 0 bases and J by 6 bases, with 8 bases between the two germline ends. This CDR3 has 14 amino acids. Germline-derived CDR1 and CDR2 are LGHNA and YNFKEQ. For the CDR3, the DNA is TGTGCCAGCAGCCAAGACAGGATTGCCGGGGAGCTGTTTTTT. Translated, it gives CASSQDRIAGELFF.

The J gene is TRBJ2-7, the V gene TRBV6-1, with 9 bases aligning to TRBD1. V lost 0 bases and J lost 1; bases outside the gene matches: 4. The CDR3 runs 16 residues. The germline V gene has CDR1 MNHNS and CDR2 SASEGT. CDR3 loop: CASSEAIGTGSYEQYF. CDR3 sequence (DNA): TGTGCCAGCAGTGAAGCGATCGGGACAGGGTCCTACGAGCAGTACTTC.

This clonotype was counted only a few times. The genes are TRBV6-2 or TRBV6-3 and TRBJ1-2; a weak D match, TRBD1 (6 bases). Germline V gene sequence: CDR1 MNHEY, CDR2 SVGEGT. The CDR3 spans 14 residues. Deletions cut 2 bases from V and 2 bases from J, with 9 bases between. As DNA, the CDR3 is TGTGCCAGCAGTTACGGGGACACGAACTATGGCTACACCTTC. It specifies CASSYGDTNYGYTF.

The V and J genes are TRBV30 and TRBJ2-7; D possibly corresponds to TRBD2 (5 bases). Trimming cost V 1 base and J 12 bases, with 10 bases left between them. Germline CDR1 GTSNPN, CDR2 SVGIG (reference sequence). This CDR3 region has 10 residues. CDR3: CAWSETNLYF. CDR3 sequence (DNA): TGTGCCTGGAGTGAGACTAATCTGTACTTC.

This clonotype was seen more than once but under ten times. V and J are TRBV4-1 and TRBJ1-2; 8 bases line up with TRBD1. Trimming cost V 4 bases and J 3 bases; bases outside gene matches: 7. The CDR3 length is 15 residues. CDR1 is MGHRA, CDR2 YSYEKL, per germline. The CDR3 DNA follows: TGCGCCAGCAGCCCAAGTCCGGGACAGGACTATGGCTACACCTTC. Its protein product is CASSPSPGQDYGYTF.

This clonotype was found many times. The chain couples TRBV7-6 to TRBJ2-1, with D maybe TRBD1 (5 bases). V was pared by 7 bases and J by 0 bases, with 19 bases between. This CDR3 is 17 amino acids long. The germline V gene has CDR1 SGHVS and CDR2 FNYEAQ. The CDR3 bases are TGTGCCAGCAACAAAGAGTGGGGCGGTAGCTCCTACAATGAGCAGTTCTTC. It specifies CASNKEWGGSSYNEQFF.